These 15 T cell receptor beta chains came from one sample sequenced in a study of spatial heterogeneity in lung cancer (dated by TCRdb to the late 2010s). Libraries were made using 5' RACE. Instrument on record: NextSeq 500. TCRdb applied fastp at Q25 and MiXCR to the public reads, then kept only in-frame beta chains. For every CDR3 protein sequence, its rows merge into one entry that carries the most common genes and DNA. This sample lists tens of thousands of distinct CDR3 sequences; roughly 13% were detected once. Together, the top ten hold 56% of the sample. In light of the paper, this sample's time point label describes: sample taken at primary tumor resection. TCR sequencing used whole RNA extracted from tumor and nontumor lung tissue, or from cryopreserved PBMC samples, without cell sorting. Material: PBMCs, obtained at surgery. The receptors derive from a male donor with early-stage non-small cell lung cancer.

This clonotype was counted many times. The CDR3 coding sequence is TGCAGTGCACCGACAGGGTACGATTCACCCCTCCACTTT. The encoded protein is CSAPTGYDSPLHF. The gene calls are TRBV20-1 and TRBJ1-6; TRBD1 agrees at 7 bases. Germline CDR1 is DFQATT and CDR2 is SNEGSKA (reference sequence). With V trimmed by 6 bases and J by 8 bases, 7 bases remained unmatched. This CDR3 is 13 amino acids long.

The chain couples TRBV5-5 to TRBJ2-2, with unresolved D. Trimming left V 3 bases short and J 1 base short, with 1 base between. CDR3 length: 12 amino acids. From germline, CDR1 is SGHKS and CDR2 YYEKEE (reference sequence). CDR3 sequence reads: CASSWNTGELFF. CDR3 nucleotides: TGTGCCAGCAGCTGGAACACCGGGGAGCTGTTTTTT.

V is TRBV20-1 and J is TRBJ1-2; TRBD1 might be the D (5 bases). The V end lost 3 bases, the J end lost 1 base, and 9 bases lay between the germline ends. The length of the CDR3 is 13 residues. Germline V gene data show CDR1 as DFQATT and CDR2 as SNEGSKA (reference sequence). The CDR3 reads CSARQTVNYGYTF. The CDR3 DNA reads TGCAGTGCTAGGCAGACAGTTAACTATGGCTACACCTTC.

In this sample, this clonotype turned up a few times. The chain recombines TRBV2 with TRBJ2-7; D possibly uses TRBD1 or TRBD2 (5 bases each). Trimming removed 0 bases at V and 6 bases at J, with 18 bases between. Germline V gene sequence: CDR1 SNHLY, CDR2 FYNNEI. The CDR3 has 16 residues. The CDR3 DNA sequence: TGTGCCAGCAGTGAAGCGCCTCGGGGACCGAGCTGCGAGCAGTACTTC. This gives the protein CASSEAPRGPSCEQYF.

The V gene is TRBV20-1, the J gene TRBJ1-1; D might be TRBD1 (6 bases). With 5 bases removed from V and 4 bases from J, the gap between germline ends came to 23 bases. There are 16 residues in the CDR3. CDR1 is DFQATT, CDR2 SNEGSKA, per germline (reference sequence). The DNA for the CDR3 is TGCAGTGCTCCACCAACCCGCACAGGGTTGGGCACTGAAGCTTTCTTT. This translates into CSAPPTRTGLGTEAFF.

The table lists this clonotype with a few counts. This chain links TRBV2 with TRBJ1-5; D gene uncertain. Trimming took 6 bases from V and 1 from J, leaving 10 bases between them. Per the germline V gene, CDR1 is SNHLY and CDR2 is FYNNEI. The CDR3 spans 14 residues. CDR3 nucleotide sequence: TGTGCCAGCAGATTTAGGTACAGCAATCAGCCCCAGCATTTT. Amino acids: CASRFRYSNQPQHF.

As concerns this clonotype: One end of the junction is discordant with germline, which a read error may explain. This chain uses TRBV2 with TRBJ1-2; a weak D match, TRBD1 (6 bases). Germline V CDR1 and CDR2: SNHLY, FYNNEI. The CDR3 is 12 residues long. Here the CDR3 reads CASSEAQRQADF. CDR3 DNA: TGTGCCAGCAGTGAAGCTCAGAGACAGGCCGACTTC. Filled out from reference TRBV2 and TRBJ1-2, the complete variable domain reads EPEVTQTPSHQVTQMGQEVILRCVPISNHLYFYWYRQILGQKVEFLVSFYNNEISEKSEIFDDQFSVERPDGSNFTLKIRSTKLEDSAMYFCASSEAQRQADFGSGTRLTVV.

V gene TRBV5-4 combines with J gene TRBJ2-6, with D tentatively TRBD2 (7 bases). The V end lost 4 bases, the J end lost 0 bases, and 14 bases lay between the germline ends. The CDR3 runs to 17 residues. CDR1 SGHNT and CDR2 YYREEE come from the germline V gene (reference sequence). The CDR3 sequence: CASSSGTPSSGANVLTF. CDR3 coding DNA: TGTGCCAGCAGCAGCGGGACACCGAGCTCTGGGGCCAACGTCCTGACTTTC. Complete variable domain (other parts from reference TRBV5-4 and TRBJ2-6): ETGVTQSPTHLIKTRGQQVTLRCSSQSGHNTVSWYQQALGQGPQFIFQYYREEENGRGNFPPRFSGLQFPNYSSELNVNALELDDSALYLCASSSGTPSSGANVLTFGAGSRLTVL.

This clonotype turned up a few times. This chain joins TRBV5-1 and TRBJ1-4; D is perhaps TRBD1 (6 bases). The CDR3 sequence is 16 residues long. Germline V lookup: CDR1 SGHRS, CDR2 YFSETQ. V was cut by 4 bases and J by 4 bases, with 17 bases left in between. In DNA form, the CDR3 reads TGCGCCAGCAGCCTGACAGGTGATCCAGATAATGAAAAACTGTTTTTT. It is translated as CASSLTGDPDNEKLFF. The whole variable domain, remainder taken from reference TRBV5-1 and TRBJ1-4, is KAGVTQTPRYLIKTRGQQVTLSCSPISGHRSVSWYQQTPGQGLQFLFEYFSETQRNKGNFPGRFSGRQFSNSRSEMNVSTLELGDSALYLCASSLTGDPDNEKLFFGSGTQLSVL.

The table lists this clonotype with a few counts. DNA for the CDR3: TGTGCCAGCAGCCCCCGGGACCGAAATCAGCCCCAGCATTTT. Protein product: CASSPRDRNQPQHF. V is TRBV2 and J is TRBJ1-5; the D gene is possibly TRBD1 (5 bases). The CDR3 contains 14 residues. The germline V and J ends were trimmed by 6 bases and 4 bases, with 13 bases remaining between them. Germline V lookup: CDR1 SNHLY, CDR2 FYNNEI.

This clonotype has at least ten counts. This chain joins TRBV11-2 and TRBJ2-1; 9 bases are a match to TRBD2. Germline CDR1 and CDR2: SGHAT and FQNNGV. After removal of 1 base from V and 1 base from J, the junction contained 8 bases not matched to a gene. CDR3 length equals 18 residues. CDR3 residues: CASSLVFGSGGSYNEQFF. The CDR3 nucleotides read TGTGCCAGCAGCTTAGTATTTGGGAGCGGGGGGTCCTACAATGAGCAGTTCTTC.

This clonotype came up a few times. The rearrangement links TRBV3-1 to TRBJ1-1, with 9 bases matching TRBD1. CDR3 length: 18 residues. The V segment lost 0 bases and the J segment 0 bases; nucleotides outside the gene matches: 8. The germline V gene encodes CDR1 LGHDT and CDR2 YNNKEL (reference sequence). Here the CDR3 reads CASSQEGDRALMNTEAFF. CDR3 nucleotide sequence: TGTGCCAGCAGCCAAGAGGGGGACAGGGCCCTTATGAACACTGAAGCTTTCTTT.

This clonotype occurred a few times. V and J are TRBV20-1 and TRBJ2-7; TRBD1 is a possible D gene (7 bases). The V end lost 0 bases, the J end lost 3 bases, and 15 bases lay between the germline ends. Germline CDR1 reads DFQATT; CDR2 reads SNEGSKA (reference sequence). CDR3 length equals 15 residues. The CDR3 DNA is TGCAGTGCTAGAGATATGGCAGGGGGGAACTACGAGCAGTACTTC. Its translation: CSARDMAGGNYEQYF.

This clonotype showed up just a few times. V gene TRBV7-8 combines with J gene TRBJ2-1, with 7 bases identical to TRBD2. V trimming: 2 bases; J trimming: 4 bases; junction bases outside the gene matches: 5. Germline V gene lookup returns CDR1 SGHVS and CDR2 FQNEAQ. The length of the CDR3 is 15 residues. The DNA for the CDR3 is TGTGCCAGCAGCTTAACGGGGGGTTGGTACAATGAGCAGTTCTTC. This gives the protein CASSLTGGWYNEQFF.

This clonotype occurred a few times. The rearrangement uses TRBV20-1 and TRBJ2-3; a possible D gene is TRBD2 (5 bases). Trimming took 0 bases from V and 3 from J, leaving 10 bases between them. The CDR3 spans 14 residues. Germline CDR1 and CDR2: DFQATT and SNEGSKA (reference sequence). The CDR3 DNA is TGCAGTGCTAGAGATTTCCGGGATACAGATACGCAGTATTTT. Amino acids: CSARDFRDTDTQYF.